The rows below give T cell receptor beta chains drawn from one sample of a study of technical replicates of blood from a few donors. Some clones are missing from TCRdb's copy, which holds only in-frame ones; the method was immunoSEQ multiplex PCR. The table lists approximately 70,000 clones, about 97% of them singletons, with about 0.28% in the top ten. Material: T cells isolated from PBMCs. The receptors originated from a human donor in good health. Both conserved end residues are part of each CDR3.

J,V,CDR3
TRBJ2-1,TRBV11-2,CASSSHYNEQFF
TRBJ1-2,TRBV14,CASSQNKGHYGYTF
TRBJ2-7,TRBV5-4,CASSFGAAYEQYF
TRBJ1-2,TRBV19,CASSIPQGDGYTF
TRBJ2-7,TRBV18,CASSPPGTGIYEQYF
TRBJ1-4,TRBV10-3,CAIRDTSTNEKLFF
TRBJ2-5,TRBV7-8,CASSGQSGETQYF
TRBJ2-7,TRBV9,CASSARGVAYEQYF
TRBJ2-7,TRBV19,CASSILAGGHEQYF
TRBJ2-5,TRBV6-5,CASSPHRDSQETQYF
TRBJ2-3,TRBV5-1,CASRRELSTDTQYF
TRBJ2-1,TRBV11-2,CASSFRVNNEQFF
TRBJ2-7,TRBV6-5,CASRPDRVAYEQYF
TRBJ1-1,TRBV9,CASSVERQTMNTEAFF
TRBJ1-1,TRBV27,CASSLNPGNTEAFF
TRBJ1-1,TRBV15,CATSRDFWGENTEAFF
TRBJ2-2,TRBV29-1,CSVALDTYLAGELFF
TRBJ2-4,TRBV5-4,CASSSKQGAQDIQYF
TRBJ2-3,TRBV5-1,CASSLVASGSTDTQYF
TRBJ1-3,TRBV10-3,CAISDPKAGVGSGNTIYF
TRBJ2-1,TRBV30,CAWSSHIVGDSYNEQFF
TRBJ2-5,TRBV4-2,CASSQAGDQETQYF
TRBJ2-3,TRBV18,CASSQRDRADTQYF
TRBJ2-7,TRBV5-1,CASSKGGVSYEQYF
TRBJ2-2,TRBV9,CASSVTGQGRRGELFF
TRBJ2-5,TRBV7-7,CASSSTRSQETQYF
TRBJ2-1,TRBV25-1,CASSGDREYNEQFF
TRBJ2-7,TRBV12-2,CASRFSGTGGYEQYF
TRBJ2-7,TRBV6-4,CASSVGQGAEQYF
TRBJ2-2,TRBV11-3,CASSLTVAGELFF
TRBJ1-1,TRBV30,CAWQGGTEAFF
TRBJ1-4,TRBV5-6,CASSWGGYEKLFF
TRBJ2-5,TRBV5-1,CASSLGSGGRAGETQYF
TRBJ1-5,TRBV5-6,CASSAGTFSNQPQHF
TRBJ2-2,TRBV7-6,CASSGTERELFF
TRBJ2-7,TRBV29-1,CSVGSSGIKSYEQYF